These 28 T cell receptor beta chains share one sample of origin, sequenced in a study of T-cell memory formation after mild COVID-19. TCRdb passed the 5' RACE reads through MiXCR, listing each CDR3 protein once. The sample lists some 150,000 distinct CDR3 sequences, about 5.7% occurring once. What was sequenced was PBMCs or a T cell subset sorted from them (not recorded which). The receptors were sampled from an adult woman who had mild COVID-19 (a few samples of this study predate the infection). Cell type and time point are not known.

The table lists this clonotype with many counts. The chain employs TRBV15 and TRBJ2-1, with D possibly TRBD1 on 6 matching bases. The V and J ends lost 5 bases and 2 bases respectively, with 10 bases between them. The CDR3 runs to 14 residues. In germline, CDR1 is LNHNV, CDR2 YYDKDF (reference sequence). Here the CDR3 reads CATSSRDTYNEQFF. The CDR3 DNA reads TGTGCCACCAGCTCCCGGGACACCTACAATGAGCAGTTCTTC.

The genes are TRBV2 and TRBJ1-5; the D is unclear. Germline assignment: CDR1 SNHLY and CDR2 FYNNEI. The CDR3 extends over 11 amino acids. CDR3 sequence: CATQDSGPQHF. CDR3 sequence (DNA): TGTGCTACCCAGGATTCGGGGCCCCAGCATTTT.

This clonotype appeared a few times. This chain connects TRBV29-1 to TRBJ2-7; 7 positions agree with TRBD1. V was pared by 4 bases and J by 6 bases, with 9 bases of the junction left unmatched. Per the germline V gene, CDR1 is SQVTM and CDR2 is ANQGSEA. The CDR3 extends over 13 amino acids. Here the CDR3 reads CSVAAPGGFEQYF. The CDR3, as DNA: TGCAGCGTTGCGGCTCCAGGGGGTTTCGAGCAGTACTTC.

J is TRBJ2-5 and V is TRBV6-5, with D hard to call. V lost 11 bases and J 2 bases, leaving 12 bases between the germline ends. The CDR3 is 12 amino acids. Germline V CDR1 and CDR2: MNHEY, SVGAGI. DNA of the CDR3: TGTGCCTCTAGGACCTCACAAGAGACCCAGTACTTC. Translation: CASRTSQETQYF.

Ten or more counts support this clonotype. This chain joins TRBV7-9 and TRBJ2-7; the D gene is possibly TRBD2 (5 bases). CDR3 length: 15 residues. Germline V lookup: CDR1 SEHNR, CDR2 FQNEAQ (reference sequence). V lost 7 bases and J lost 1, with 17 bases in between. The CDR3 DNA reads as TGTGCCAGCACCCCCCCCGCGGGCACGTCCTACGAGCAGTACTTC. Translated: CASTPPAGTSYEQYF.

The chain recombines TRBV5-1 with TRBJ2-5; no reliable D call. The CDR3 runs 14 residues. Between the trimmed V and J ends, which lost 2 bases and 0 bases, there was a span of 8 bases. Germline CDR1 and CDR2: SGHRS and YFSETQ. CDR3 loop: CASSFMADQETQYF. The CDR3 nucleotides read TGCGCCAGCAGCTTCATGGCAGACCAAGAGACCCAGTACTTC.

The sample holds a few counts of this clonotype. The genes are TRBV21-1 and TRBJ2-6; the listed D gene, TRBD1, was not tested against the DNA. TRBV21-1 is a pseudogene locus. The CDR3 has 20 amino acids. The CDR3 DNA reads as TGTGCCAGCAGTAAAGGGCAGGGGGCCGCATTTCCGCCTGGGGCCAACGTCCTGACTTTC. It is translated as CASSKGQGAAFPPGANVLTF.

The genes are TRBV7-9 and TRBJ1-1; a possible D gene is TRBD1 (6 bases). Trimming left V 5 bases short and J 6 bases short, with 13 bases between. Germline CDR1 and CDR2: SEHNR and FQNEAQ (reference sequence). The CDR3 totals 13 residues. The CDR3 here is CASSIEQGAEAFF. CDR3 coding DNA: TGTGCCAGCAGCATTGAACAGGGAGCTGAAGCTTTCTTT.

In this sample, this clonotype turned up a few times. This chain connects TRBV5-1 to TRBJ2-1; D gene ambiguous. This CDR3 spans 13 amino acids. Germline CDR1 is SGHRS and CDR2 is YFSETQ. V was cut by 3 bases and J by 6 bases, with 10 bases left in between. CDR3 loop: CASSSELVNEQFF. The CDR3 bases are TGCGCCAGCAGCTCTGAGCTGGTCAATGAGCAGTTCTTC.

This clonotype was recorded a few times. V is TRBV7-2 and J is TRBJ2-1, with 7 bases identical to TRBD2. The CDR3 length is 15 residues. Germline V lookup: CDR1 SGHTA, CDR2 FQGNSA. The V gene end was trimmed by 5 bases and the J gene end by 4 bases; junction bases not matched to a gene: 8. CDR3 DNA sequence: TGTGCCAGCAGCCGAGGGACTACCACTTACAATGAGCAGTTCTTC. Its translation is CASSRGTTTYNEQFF.

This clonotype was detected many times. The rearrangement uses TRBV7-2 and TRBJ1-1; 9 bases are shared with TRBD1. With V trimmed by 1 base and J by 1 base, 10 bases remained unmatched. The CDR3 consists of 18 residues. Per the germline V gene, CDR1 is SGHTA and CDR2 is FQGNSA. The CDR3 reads CASSLGLDRGKRNTEAFF. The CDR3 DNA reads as TGTGCCAGCAGCTTAGGACTGGACAGGGGAAAGAGGAACACTGAAGCTTTCTTT. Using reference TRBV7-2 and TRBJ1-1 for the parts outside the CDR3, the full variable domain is GAGVSQSPSNKVTEKGKDVELRCDPISGHTALYWYRQSLGQGLEFLIYFQGNSAPDKSGLPSDRFSAERTGGSVSTLTIQRTQQEDSAVYLCASSLGLDRGKRNTEAFFGQGTRLTVV.

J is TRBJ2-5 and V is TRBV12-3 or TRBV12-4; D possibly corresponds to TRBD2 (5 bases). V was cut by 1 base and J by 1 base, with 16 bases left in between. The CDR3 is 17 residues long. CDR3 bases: TGTGCCAGCAGTTTAGGGCGGGCCCGGGTGCTCCAAGAGACCCAGTACTTC. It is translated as CASSLGRARVLQETQYF.

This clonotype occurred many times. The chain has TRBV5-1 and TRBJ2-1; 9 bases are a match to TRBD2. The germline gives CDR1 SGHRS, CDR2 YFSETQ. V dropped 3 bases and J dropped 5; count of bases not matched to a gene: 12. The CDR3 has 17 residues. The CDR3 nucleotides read TGCGCCAGCAGCTCCCGTGGGGGCGGGGGGGCAAACAATGAGCAGTTCTTC. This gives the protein CASSSRGGGGANNEQFF.

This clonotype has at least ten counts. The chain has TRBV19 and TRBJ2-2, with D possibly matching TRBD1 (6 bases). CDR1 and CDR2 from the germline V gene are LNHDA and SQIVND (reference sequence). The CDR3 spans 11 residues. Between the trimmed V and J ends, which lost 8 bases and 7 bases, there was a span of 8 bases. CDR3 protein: CASGQLGELFF. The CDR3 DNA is TGTGCCAGTGGACAGCTCGGGGAGCTGTTTTTT.

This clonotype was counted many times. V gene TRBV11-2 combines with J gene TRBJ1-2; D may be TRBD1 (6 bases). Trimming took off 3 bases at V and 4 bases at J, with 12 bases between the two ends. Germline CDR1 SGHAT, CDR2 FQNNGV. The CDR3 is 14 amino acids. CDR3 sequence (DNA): TGTGCCAGCAGCTTGGCGGGACAAGGCTATGGCTACACCTTC. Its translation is CASSLAGQGYGYTF.

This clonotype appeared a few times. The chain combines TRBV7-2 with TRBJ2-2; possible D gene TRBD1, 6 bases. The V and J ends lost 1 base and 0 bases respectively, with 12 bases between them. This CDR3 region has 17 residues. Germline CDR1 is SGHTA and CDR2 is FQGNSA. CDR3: CASSLVGQGSNTGELFF. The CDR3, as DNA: TGTGCCAGCAGCTTAGTAGGTCAGGGGTCGAACACCGGGGAGCTGTTTTTT.

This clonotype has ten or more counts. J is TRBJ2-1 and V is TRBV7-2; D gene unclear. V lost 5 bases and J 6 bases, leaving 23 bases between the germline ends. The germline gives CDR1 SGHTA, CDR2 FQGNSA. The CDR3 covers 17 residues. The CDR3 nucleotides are TGTGCCAGCAGCCTACAAGGCTCCAACACCCTTGGCAATGAGCAGTTCTTC. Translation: CASSLQGSNTLGNEQFF.

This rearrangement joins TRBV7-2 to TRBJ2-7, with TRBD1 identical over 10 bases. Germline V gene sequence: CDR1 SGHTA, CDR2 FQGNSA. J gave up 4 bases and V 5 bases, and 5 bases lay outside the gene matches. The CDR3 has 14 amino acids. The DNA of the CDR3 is TGTGCCAGCAGCCCGAGGACAGGGGGGTACGAGCAGTACTTC. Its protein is CASSPRTGGYEQYF.

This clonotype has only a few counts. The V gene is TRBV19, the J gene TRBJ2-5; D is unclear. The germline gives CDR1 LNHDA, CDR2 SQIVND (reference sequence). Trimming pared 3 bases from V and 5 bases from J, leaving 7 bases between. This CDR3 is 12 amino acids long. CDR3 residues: CASSISSETQYF. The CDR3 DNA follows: TGTGCCAGTAGTATTTCATCGGAGACCCAGTACTTC. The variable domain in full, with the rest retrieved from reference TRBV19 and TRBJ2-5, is DGGITQSPKYLFRKEGQNVTLSCEQNLNHDAMYWYRQDPGQGLRLIYYSQIVNDFQKGDIAEGYSVSREKKESFPLTVTSAQKNPTAFYLCASSISSETQYFGPGTRLLVL.

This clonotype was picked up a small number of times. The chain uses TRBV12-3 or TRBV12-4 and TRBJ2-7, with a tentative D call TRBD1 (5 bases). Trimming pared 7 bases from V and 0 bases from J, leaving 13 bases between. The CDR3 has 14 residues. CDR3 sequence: CASTRWGTSYEQYF. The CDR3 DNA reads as TGTGCCAGCACTAGGTGGGGCACCTCCTACGAGCAGTACTTC.

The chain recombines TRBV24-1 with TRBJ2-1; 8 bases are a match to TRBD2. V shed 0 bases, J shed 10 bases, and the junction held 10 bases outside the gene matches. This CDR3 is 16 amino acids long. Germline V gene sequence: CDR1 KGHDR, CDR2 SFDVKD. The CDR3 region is CATSDLITGGPWEQFF. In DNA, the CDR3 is TGTGCCACCAGTGATTTGATAACGGGAGGGCCGTGGGAGCAGTTCTTC.

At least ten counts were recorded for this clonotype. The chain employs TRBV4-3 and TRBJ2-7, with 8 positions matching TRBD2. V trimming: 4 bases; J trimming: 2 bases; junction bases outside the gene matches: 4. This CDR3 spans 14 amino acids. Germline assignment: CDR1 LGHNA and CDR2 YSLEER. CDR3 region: CASSPAGGAYEQYF. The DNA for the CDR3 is TGCGCCAGCAGCCCCGCCGGGGGGGCCTACGAGCAGTACTTC.

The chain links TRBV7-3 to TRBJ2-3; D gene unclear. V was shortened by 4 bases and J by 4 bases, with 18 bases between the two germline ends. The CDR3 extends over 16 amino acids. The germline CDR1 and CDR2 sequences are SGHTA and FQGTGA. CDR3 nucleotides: TGTGCCAGCAGCTCCCAGGACCTGTCGTATCCAGATACGCAGTATTTT. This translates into CASSSQDLSYPDTQYF. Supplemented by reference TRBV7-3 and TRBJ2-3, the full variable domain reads GAGVSQTPSNKVTEKGKYVELRCDPISGHTALYWYRQSLGQGPEFLIYFQGTGAADDSGLPNDRFFAVRPEGSVSTLKIQRTERGDSAVYLCASSSQDLSYPDTQYFGPGTRLTVL.

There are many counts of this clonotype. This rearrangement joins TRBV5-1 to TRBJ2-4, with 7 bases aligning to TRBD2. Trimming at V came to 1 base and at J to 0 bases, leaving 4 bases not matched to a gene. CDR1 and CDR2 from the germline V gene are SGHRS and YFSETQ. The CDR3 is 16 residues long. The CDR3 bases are TGCGCCAGCAGCTTGTGGGCTAGCGGAGCCAAAAACATTCAGTACTTC. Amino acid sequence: CASSLWASGAKNIQYF. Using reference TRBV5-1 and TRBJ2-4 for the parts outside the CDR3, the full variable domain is KAGVTQTPRYLIKTRGQQVTLSCSPISGHRSVSWYQQTPGQGLQFLFEYFSETQRNKGNFPGRFSGRQFSNSRSEMNVSTLELGDSALYLCASSLWASGAKNIQYFGAGTRLSVL.

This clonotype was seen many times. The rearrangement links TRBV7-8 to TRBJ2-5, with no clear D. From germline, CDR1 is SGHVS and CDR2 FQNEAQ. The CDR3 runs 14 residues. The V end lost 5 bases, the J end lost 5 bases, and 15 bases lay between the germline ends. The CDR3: CASSRPGVAETQYF. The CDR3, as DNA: TGTGCCAGCAGCCGCCCTGGAGTGGCGGAGACCCAGTACTTC.

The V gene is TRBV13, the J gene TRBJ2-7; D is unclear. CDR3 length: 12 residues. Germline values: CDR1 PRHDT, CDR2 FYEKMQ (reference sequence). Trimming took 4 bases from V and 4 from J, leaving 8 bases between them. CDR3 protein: CASSSPSYEQYF. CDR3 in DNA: TGTGCCAGCAGCTCCCCGTCGTACGAGCAGTACTTC.

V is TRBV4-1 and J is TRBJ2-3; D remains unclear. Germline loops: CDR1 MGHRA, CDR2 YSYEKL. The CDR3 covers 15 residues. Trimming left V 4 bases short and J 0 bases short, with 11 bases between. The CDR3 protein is CASSPREVSTDTQYF. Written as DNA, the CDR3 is TGCGCCAGCAGCCCCCGAGAGGTTAGCACAGATACGCAGTATTTT.

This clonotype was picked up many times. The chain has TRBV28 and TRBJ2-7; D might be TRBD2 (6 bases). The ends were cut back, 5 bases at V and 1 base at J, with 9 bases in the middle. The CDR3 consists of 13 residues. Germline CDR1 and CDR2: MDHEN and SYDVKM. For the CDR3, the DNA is TGTGCCAGCAGTCCGGCGGGGTCCTACGAGCAGTACTTC. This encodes CASSPAGSYEQYF.